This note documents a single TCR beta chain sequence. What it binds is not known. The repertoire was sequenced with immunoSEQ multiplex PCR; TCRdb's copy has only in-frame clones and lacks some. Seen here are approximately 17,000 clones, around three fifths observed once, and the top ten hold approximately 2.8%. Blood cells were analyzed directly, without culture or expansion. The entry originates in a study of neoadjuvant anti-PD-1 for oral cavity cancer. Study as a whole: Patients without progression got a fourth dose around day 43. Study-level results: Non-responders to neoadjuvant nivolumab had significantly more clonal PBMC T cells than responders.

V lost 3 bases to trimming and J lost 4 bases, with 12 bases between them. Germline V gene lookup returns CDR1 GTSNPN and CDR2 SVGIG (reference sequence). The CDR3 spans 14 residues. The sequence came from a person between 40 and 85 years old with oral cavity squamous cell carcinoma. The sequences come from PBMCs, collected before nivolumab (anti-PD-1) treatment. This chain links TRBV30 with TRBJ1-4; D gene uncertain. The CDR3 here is CAWSFSSLNEKLFF. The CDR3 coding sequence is TGTGCCTGGAGCTTTAGCAGTCTTAATGAAAAACTGTTTTTT. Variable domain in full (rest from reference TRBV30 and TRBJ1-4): SQTIHQWPATLVQPVGSPLSLECTVEGTSNPNLYWYRQAAGRGLQLLFYSVGIGQISSEVPQNLSASRPQDRQFILSSKKLLLSDSGFYLCAWSFSSLNEKLFFGSGTQLSVL.